The present TCR beta chain was sequenced within a study of lymphopenia after photon versus proton radiotherapy. General study results and limits: Under photons, naive T cells and diversity fell while effector/memory populations rose.

Assay: immunoSEQ multiplex PCR; the TCRdb copy retains only in-frame clones and omits some. The repertoire consists of 50,000 to 60,000 clones, with under 95% occurring once and the leading ten covering more than 15%. Regarding this clone: What it recognizes is unknown.

V dropped 1 base and J dropped 6; count of bases not matched to a gene: 2. Looked up from germline, CDR1 is SGHAT and CDR2 is FQNNGV. CDR3 length equals 14 residues. The chain employs TRBV11-2 and TRBJ2-3, with 9 nucleotides matching TRBD1. This specimen was peripheral blood, taken from a patient treated with photon-based radiotherapy. The clonotype comes from a woman aged 40-49 years with cholangiocarcinoma. CDR3 protein: CASSLVQGADTQYF. CDR3 nucleotide sequence: TGTGCCAGCAGCTTAGTACAGGGGGCGGATACGCAGTATTTT.